A selection of T cell receptor beta chains follows, all from one sample in a study of cytomegalovirus exposure and HLA in healthy donors. Assay: immunoSEQ multiplex PCR; the TCRdb copy retains only in-frame clones and omits some. The sample has approximately 100,000 clones; 75% to 85% are singletons. The specimen sequenced was PBMCs. These receptors all come from a man aged 45 to 65 in good health and CMV-seronegative. Both conserved end residues are part of each CDR3. The order of the fields is J gene, clone size, V gene, CDR3 protein. Size is omitted from some rows. Given values are once, few, many or a class for expanded clones.

TRBJ2-1 | - | TRBV7-9 | CASSSGRGVDEQFF
TRBJ1-2 | few | TRBV7-9 | CASSLNPQGDHYGYTF
TRBJ2-1 | once | TRBV6-5 | CASSYYQGAQGEQFF
TRBJ1-1 | - | TRBV25-1 | CASSEYNRKGRDTEAFF
TRBJ2-7 | - | TRBV19 | CASSTQGGTEYEQYF
TRBJ2-7 | - | TRBV30 | CAWTRYRGDYEQYF
TRBJ1-1 | - | TRBV7-2 | CASSRTGNTEAFF
TRBJ1-3 | - | TRBV19 | CASSILQSSGNTIYF
TRBJ1-5 | - | TRBV5-6 | CASSSGGGGHQPQHF
TRBJ2-1 | - | TRBV7-6 | CASSLASGGTEQFF
TRBJ1-5 | - | TRBV9 | CASSVEGAGGQPQHF
TRBJ2-4 | once | TRBV7-7 | CASSLAVRDIAKNIQYF
TRBJ1-6 | - | TRBV4-2 | CASSQEGSSYNSPLHF
TRBJ1-4 | - | TRBV2 | CASSPNRSTNEKLFF
TRBJ2-5 | - | TRBV4-1 | CASSPIAGGLQETQYF
TRBJ1-1 | few | TRBV9 | CASSGRDFADTEAFF
TRBJ2-1 | - | TRBV10-3 | CAISESEERGPYEQFF
TRBJ2-1 | - | TRBV6-1 | CASSVVRGHLYEQFF